This T cell receptor beta chain derives from a study of blood T cell repertoires in COVID-19. Study context: Specimens from acute and convalescent COVID-19 originated in the United States, Italy and Spain. PBMCs, B-cell-depleted T cells, or T cells were the source of the cDNA or gDNA that made up the material.

The CDR3 has 15 amino acids. Germline CDR1 and CDR2: KGHSH and LQKENI. Deletions cut 2 bases from V and 5 bases from J, with 15 bases between. This clone appeared once. As originally analysed: How many nucleated cells were present was estimated from reference gene primer amplification. Here immunoSEQ multiplex PCR was the method, and the copy in TCRdb shows in-frame clones only, minus some. The V and J calls and clone size are taken from that table; D and trimming were inferred from the DNA. Seen here are about 390,000 clones, 80% to 90% observed once, and the top ten hold over 2%. Sequencing was performed on peripheral blood. This chain uses TRBV18 with TRBJ1-1; TRBD1 is a possible D gene (5 bases). This TCR came from a woman aged 55-75 years with COVID-19, enrolled during active disease. In nucleotides, the CDR3 is TGTGCCAGCTCACCAATGGGGCGAGGACGGACTGAAGCTTTCTTT. It encodes CASSPMGRGRTEAFF.